The clone carrying this TCR beta chain was counted between two and nine times. Its antigen is unidentified. Documented time point: pretreatment peripheral blood. These data are taken from a study of PD-L1 blockade in urothelial cancer. Study-level background: Median T cell yield from blood was 130,000 to 150,000.

This CDR3 has 15 amino acids. V was clipped by 0 bases and J by 5 bases; unmatched bases: 4. Germline V gene sequence: CDR1 SGHTA, CDR2 FQGNSA. Regarding the study as a whole: Sub-median blood TCR clonality before treatment predicted longer survival.

The data were produced by immunoSEQ multiplex PCR, yet TCRdb's version contains in-frame clones alone and is incomplete. The table shows about 33,000 clones, with approximately 87% occurring only once. This TCR came from a man aged 60-69 years with urothelial cancer. The V gene is TRBV7-2, the J gene TRBJ1-5; 7 nucleotides line up with TRBD1. Sequenced material: PBMCs, taken around atezolizumab (anti-PD-L1) treatment. The CDR3 spells CASSLARGPHQPQHF. Here the CDR3 DNA reads TGTGCCAGCAGCTTAGCGAGGGGGCCCCATCAGCCCCAGCATTTT. Filled out from reference TRBV7-2 and TRBJ1-5, the complete variable domain reads GAGVSQSPSNKVTEKGKDVELRCDPISGHTALYWYRQSLGQGLEFLIYFQGNSAPDKSGLPSDRFSAERTGGSVSTLTIQRTQQEDSAVYLCASSLARGPHQPQHFGDGTRLSIL.